The 14 T cell receptor beta chains below come from one sample, sequenced in a study of T cell responses to AZD1222 COVID-19 vaccine. Method: immunoSEQ multiplex PCR; TCRdb's copy keeps in-frame clones and lacks some. The sample includes over 95,000 clones, around 89% of them seen just once. Sequences were derived from peripheral blood, sampled on day 0 of AZD1222 vaccination. The origin of the receptors is an adult in good health.

The chain uses TRBV19 and TRBJ1-1, with D hard to call. V shed 8 bases and J shed 6 bases, with 16 bases lying between them. The CDR3 has 13 amino acids. CDR1 and CDR2 from the germline V gene are LNHDA and SQIVND (reference sequence). DNA of the CDR3: TGTGCCAGTGTCCGGGCCCCGAGGGCTGAAGCTTTCTTT. Translated: CASVRAPRAEAFF. The full variable domain, in which reference TRBV19 and TRBJ1-1 provide the parts outside the CDR3, is DGGITQSPKYLFRKEGQNVTLSCEQNLNHDAMYWYRQDPGQGLRLIYYSQIVNDFQKGDIAEGYSVSREKKESFPLTVTSAQKNPTAFYLCASVRAPRAEAFFGQGTRLTVV.

This chain connects TRBV7-2 to TRBJ1-5; D is possibly TRBD1 (5 bases). Germline V gene lookup returns CDR1 SGHTA and CDR2 FQGNSA. This CDR3 is 13 amino acids long. V was clipped by 4 bases and J by 7 bases, with 11 bases between them. The CDR3 DNA reads as TGTGCCAGCAGCTCCCAGGAGGGGCAGCCCCAGCATTTT. It translates to CASSSQEGQPQHF.

The gene calls are TRBV5-1 and TRBJ2-3; 11 positions match TRBD2. There are 16 residues in the CDR3. With V trimmed by 0 bases and J by 3 bases, 3 bases remained unmatched. Germline lookup yields CDR1 SGHRS and CDR2 YFSETQ. The CDR3 DNA sequence: TGCGCCAGCAGCTTGGCCCTAGCGGGAGGTACAGATACGCAGTATTTT. Its protein product is CASSLALAGGTDTQYF.

The chain carries TRBV9 and TRBJ1-1; D is unclear. The ends were cut back, 3 bases at V and 6 bases at J, with 9 bases in the middle. This CDR3 has 12 amino acids. CDR1 is SGDLS and CDR2 is YYNGEE in the germline V gene. Here the CDR3 reads CASSGEGSEAFF. The CDR3 nucleotides read TGTGCCAGCAGCGGAGAAGGCTCTGAAGCTTTCTTT.

The chain uses TRBV6-2 or TRBV6-3 and TRBJ2-7; possible D gene TRBD2, 6 bases. V gave up 6 bases and J gave up 0 bases, with 15 bases separating them. This CDR3 comprises 15 residues. Per germline, CDR1 MNHEY and CDR2 SVGEGT. The CDR3 DNA reads TGTGCCAGCAGCCCAGGGACTGCAACCTCCTACGAGCAGTACTTC. It codes for CASSPGTATSYEQYF.

This rearrangement joins TRBV7-2 to TRBJ2-3; D is unresolved. Germline CDR1 reads SGHTA; CDR2 reads FQGNSA. CDR3 length: 15 residues. V was cut by 1 base and J by 1 base, with 9 bases left in between. The CDR3 nucleotides read TGTGCCAGCAGCTTAGTAGACCGGGGCACAGATACGCAGTATTTT. Its protein is CASSLVDRGTDTQYF.

This chain joins TRBV20-1 and TRBJ1-4; 9 positions agree with TRBD1. This CDR3 contains 14 residues. Germline V gene sequence: CDR1 DFQATT, CDR2 SNEGSKA (reference sequence). J lost 8 bases, V lost 3 bases, and 7 bases had no gene match. The CDR3 region is CSASSPDRGEKLFF. CDR3 nucleotide sequence: TGCAGTGCTAGTTCCCCGGACAGGGGCGAAAAACTGTTTTTT.

The chain recombines TRBV24-1 with TRBJ2-7; TRBD1 aligns across 8 bases. Germline trimming cut 3 bases from V and 2 bases from J; bases unmatched to any gene: 5. This CDR3 spans 15 amino acids. The germline gives CDR1 KGHDR, CDR2 SFDVKD. CDR3 DNA sequence: TGTGCCACCAGTGATACCCGGACAGGGACCTACGAGCAGTACTTC. Its protein product is CATSDTRTGTYEQYF.

This sequence joins TRBV7-9 and TRBJ2-3, with TRBD2 matching 7 bases. The germline V gene encodes CDR1 SEHNR and CDR2 FQNEAQ (reference sequence). Losses at the gene ends were 0 bases for V and 4 bases for J; bases not matched to a gene: 7. CDR3 size: 16 residues. The CDR3 region is CASSLALTSYPDTQYF. Here the CDR3 DNA reads TGTGCCAGCAGCTTAGCTTTGACTAGCTACCCAGATACGCAGTATTTT. The variable domain in full, completed from reference TRBV7-9 and TRBJ2-3, reads DTGVSQNPRHKITKRGQNVTFRCDPISEHNRLYWYRQTLGQGPEFLTYFQNEAQLEKSRLLSDRFSAERPKGSFSTLEIQRTEQGDSAMYLCASSLALTSYPDTQYFGPGTRLTVL.

As DNA, the CDR3 is TGCGCCAGCAGCTTGGGACAGGGCGACACAGATACGCAGTATTTT. It translates to CASSLGQGDTDTQYF. The genes are TRBV5-1 and TRBJ2-3; 7 positions agree with TRBD1. In germline, CDR1 is SGHRS, CDR2 YFSETQ. The CDR3 is 15 residues long. The V gene end was trimmed by 0 bases and the J gene end by 2 bases; junction bases not matched to a gene: 3.

This chain connects TRBV24-1 to TRBJ1-2; D gene uncertain. CDR3 length: 12 amino acids. With 7 bases removed from V and 1 base from J, the gap between germline ends came to 6 bases. CDR1 is KGHDR, CDR2 SFDVKD, per germline. CDR3 DNA sequence: TGTGCCACCAGCAGAGGTAACTATGGCTACACCTTC. This sequence encodes CATSRGNYGYTF.

This chain uses TRBV11-2 with TRBJ1-1, with D perhaps TRBD1 (6 bases). V was shortened by 0 bases and J by 4 bases, with 18 bases between the two germline ends. CDR1 and CDR2 from the germline V gene are SGHAT and FQNNGV. The CDR3 loop spans 17 amino acids. The CDR3 is CASSLEPGGRVLTEAFF. The CDR3 region has the DNA TGTGCCAGCAGCTTAGAGCCCGGGGGCAGGGTGCTCACTGAAGCTTTCTTT.

This rearrangement joins TRBV11-2 to TRBJ2-1; TRBD2 is a possible D gene (5 bases). Germline CDR1 reads SGHAT; CDR2 reads FQNNGV. Trimming stripped 5 bases from V and 4 bases from J, with 9 bases between. CDR3 size: 13 residues. The CDR3 sequence is CASSEAGYNEQFF. In nucleotides, the CDR3 is TGTGCCAGCAGCGAGGCGGGTTACAATGAGCAGTTCTTC.

The chain recombines TRBV2 with TRBJ2-5; D tentatively fits TRBD1 or TRBD2 (6 bases each). Germline V gene lookup returns CDR1 SNHLY and CDR2 FYNNEI. V dropped 6 bases and J dropped 5 bases, with 16 bases sitting between them. The CDR3 is made up of 14 amino acids. CDR3 coding DNA: TGTGCCAGCAGCCCAGTCGGGGGCTTTGAGACCCAGTACTTC. As protein: CASSPVGGFETQYF.